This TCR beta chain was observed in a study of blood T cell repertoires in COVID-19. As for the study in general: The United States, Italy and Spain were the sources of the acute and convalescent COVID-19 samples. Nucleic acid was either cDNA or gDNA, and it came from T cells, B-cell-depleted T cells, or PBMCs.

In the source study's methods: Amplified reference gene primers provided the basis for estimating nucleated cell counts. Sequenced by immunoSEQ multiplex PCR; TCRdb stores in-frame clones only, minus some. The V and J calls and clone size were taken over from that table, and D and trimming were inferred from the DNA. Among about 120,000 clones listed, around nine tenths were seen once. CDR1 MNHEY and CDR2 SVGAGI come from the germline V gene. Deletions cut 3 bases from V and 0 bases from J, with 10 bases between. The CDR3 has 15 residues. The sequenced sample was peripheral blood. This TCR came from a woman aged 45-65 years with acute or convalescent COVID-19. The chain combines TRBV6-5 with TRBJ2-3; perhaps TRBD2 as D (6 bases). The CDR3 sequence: CASSYGDFSTDTQYF. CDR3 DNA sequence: TGTGCCAGCAGTTATGGGGACTTTAGCACAGATACGCAGTATTTT.